The following is a T cell receptor beta chain sequence with its context. In this sample, this clone turned up once. Its binding antigen is unknown. Base qualities are not recorded, but no much larger clone differs from it by a single base. These data belong to a study of CD8+ T cells in alopecia areata (dated by TCRdb to the late 2010s). Concerning the study at large: The treated patients, all with moderate-to-severe alopecia areata, were enrolled in an open-label pilot trial of oral tofacitinib given at 5 to 10 mg twice daily. Patients stayed on tofacitinib for 6 to 18 months and then had 6 months of follow-up off drug so that delayed response and recurrence could be assessed. The SALT score, which quantifies the percentage of affected scalp surface area, was used to measure disease severity in treated patients. The study used high-throughput TCRbeta sequencing to examine T cell clonal expansion in alopecia areata, in both the C3H/HeJ mouse model and human patients. In humans, TCRbeta sequencing was performed on scalp tissue and on sorted CD4+ and CD8+ peripheral blood T cells from healthy controls and from patients with patchy or totalis/universalis alopecia areata. Biopsies were taken from tofacitinib-treated patients at baseline and again at 4 and 24 weeks into treatment, and several of those patients also had a later scalp biopsy. Scalp clonality was compared among normal scalp (n=4), patchy alopecia areata scalp (n=8), and alopecia totalis/universalis scalp (n=8). RNA was extracted with the PAXgene miRNA kit for fixed scalp, the miRNeasy kit for PBMCs, and the RNeasy kit for mouse skin. immunoSEQ multiplex PCR using 35 Vbeta forward primers and 13 Jbeta reverse primers was used to amplify TCRbeta CDR3 regions. Here is what the overall study found, with its caveats: Higher clonality and more expanded CD8+ clones were observed in lesional scalp than in normal scalp, particularly in alopecia totalis/universalis, a finding suggestive of antigenic drive. Scalp clonality and the number of expanded CD8+ clones among the top 100 scalp clones were significantly decreased by tofacitinib. Because the treated cohort was small and had only one nonresponder, larger studies are needed to examine links between baseline CD8+ expansion and response. During tofacitinib treatment, many expanded lesional clones remained in scalp and blood, and this persistence may partly explain relapse after treatment is stopped. Unlike mouse skin, which is dominated by gammadelta T cells, normal human skin has resident alphabeta T cells that are also sequenced, and this complicates analysis of the scalp TCR repertoire. Compared with mice, TCR sequences shared between patients were less clear, possibly partly because of HLA diversity across the patient population.

The V end loses 0 bases and the J end loses 2 bases, and a stretch of 8 bases separates them. The CDR3 runs 15 amino acids, cysteine and phenylalanine included. This entry keeps only the CDR3 DNA: 45 bases, framed from base 1. The germline V gene (reference sequence) gives CDR1 as SEHNR and CDR2 as FQNEAQ. The time point label, read with the paper, signifies: about 5 months on oral tofacitinib. The sample's treatment or condition label is to be understood as: oral pan-JAK inhibitor, 5-10 mg twice daily. Lesional scalp punch biopsies and peripheral blood were collected from alopecia areata patients. PBMCs were isolated by density centrifugation and stained for CD3, CD4 and CD8, after which CD4+ and CD8+ T cells were sorted on a FACSAria. Library preparation was by the immunoSEQ multiplex PCR assay. To provide template for TCR sequencing, every sample had RNA extracted and reverse transcribed into cDNA. First-strand cDNA was synthesized with SuperScript III using a 2:1 mix of oligo-dT and random hexamers. A synthetic immune receptor repertoire was used to gauge amplification bias, and whatever bias remained was removed computationally. The study's processing was this. After raw reads were preprocessed to remove errors, the CDR3 was defined following IMGT conventions as running from the conserved cysteine to phenylalanine. To get clonality, Shannon entropy was normalized by log2 of the number of productive unique TCRs and the result was subtracted from 1. Scalp TCRbeta sequences were cross-referenced with sorted blood CD4 and CD8 repertoires so that the CD4 or CD8 identity of scalp clones could be inferred. TCRdb retrieved this table from immuneACCESS and kept in-frame rearrangements only. Not all clones are present; in checked studies, unresolved V genes account for under half, and no reason is known for the remainder. V and J calls and clone size are as listed in that table; D and trimming were resolved from the DNA. Here the sample has around 100,000 clones; around three fifths occur a single time. About 12% of the sample lies in the top ten.

The chain couples TRBV7-9 to TRBJ1-5; there is no confident call for the D gene. The specimen comprised CD8+ T cells sorted from blood, sampled at week 24, from a patient treated with tofacitinib. The source is a human donor with alopecia areata. The nucleotide sequence is given as TGTGCCAGCAGCTTAGCTAGCGGGGGCAATCAGCCCCAGCATTTT. It encodes CASSLASGGNQPQHF.